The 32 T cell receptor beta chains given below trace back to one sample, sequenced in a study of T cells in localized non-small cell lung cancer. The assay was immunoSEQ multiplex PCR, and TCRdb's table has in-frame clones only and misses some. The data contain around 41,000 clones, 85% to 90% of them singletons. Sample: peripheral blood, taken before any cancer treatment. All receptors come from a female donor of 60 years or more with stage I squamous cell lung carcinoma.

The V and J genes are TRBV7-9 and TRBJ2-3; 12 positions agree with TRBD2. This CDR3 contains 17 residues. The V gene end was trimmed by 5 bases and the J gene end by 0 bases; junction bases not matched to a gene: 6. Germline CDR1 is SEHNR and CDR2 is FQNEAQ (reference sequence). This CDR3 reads CASSTAGTSGSTDTQYF. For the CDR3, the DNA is TGTGCCAGCAGCACCGCCGGGACTAGCGGGAGCACAGATACGCAGTATTTT.

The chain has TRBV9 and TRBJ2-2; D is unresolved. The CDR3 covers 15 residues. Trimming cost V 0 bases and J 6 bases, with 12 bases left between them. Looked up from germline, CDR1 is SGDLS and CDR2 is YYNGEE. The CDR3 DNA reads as TGTGCCAGCAGCGTAGTAAGTGATCTCCCCGGGGAGCTGTTTTTT. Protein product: CASSVVSDLPGELFF.

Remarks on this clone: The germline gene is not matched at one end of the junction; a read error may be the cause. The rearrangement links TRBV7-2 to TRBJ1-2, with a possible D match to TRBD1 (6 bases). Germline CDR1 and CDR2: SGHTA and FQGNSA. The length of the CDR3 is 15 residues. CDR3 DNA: TGTGCCGGCAGCTTAGGCCGGGGAGATCAGGGGGGCTACACCTTC. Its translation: CAGSLGRGDQGGYTF.

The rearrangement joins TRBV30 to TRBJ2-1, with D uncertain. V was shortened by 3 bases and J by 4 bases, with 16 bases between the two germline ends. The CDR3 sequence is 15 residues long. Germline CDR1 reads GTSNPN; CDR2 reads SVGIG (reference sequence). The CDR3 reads CAWSVGSGPYNEQFF. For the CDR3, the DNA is TGTGCCTGGAGCGTCGGCAGTGGACCATACAATGAGCAGTTCTTC.

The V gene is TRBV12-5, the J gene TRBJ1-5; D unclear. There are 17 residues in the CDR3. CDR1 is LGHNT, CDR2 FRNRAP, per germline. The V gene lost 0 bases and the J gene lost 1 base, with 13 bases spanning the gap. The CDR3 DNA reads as TGTGCTAGTGGTTTGGTACATATCCAGCGAAGCAATCAGCCCCAGCATTTT. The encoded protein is CASGLVHIQRSNQPQHF.

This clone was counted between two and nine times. DNA for the CDR3: TGTGCCAGCAGCCCGGGACAGCAACTCTATGGCTACACCTTC. Translation gives CASSPGQQLYGYTF. The J gene is TRBJ1-2, the V gene TRBV5-4; 7 bases are a match to TRBD1. The CDR3 length is 14 residues. Germline V gives CDR1 SGHNT, CDR2 YYREEE (reference sequence). V was clipped by 4 bases and J by 4 bases; unmatched bases: 7.

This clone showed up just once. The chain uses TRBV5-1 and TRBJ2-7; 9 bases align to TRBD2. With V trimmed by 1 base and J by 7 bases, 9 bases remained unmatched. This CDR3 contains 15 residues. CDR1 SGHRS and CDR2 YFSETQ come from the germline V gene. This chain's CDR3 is CASSLWAGGPGEQYF. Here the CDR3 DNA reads TGCGCCAGCAGCTTGTGGGCGGGAGGGCCCGGGGAGCAGTACTTC. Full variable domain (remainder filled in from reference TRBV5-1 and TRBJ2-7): KAGVTQTPRYLIKTRGQQVTLSCSPISGHRSVSWYQQTPGQGLQFLFEYFSETQRNKGNFPGRFSGRQFSNSRSEMNVSTLELGDSALYLCASSLWAGGPGEQYFGPGTRLTVT.

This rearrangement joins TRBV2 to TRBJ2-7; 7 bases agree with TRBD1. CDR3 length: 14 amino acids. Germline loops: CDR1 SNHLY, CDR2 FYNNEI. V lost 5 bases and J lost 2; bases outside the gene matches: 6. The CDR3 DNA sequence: TGTGCCAGCAGTCGACAGGGTGGGACCTACGAGCAGTACTTC. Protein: CASSRQGGTYEQYF.

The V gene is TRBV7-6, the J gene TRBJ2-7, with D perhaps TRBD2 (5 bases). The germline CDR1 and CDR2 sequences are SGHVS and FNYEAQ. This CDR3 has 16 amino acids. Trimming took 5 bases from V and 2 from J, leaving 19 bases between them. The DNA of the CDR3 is TGTGCCAGCAGCGACTTATGGGCGGGCAAAGCCTACGAGCAGTACTTC. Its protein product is CASSDLWAGKAYEQYF.

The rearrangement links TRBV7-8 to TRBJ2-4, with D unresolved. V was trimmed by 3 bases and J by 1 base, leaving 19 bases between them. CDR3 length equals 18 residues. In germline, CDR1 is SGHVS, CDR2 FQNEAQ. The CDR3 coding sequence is TGTGCCAGCAGCTTCGCGATTGGGGTAATCGAGGCCAAAAACATTCAGTACTTC. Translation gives CASSFAIGVIEAKNIQYF.

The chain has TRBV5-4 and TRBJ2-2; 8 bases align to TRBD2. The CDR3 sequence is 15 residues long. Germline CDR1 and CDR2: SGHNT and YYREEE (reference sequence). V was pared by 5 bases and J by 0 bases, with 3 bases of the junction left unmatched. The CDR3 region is CASRPAGANTGELFF. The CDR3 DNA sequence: TGTGCCAGCAGACCAGCGGGAGCGAACACCGGGGAGCTGTTTTTT.

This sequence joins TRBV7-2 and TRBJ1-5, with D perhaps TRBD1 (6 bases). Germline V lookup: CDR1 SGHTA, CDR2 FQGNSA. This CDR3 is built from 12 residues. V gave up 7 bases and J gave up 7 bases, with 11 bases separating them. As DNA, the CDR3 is TGTGCCAGCACAAGGGGGGGACAGCCCCAGCATTTT. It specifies CASTRGGQPQHF.

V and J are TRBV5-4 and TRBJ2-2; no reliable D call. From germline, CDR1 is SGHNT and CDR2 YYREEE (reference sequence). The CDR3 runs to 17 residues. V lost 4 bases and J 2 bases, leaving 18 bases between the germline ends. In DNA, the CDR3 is TGTGCCAGCAGCGTCCTGACTGCTCGGCGAAACACCGGGGAGCTGTTTTTT. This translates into CASSVLTARRNTGELFF.

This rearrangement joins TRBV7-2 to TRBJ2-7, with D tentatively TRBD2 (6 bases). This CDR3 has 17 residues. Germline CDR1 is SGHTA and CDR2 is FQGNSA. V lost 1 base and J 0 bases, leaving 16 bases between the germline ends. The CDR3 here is CASSLGTMGGTSYEQYF. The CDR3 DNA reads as TGTGCCAGCAGCTTAGGAACTATGGGCGGGACCTCCTACGAGCAGTACTTC.

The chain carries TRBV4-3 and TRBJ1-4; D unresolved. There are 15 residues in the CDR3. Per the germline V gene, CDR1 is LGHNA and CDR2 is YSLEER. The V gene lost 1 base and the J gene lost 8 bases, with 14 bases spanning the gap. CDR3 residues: CASSQVLAADEKLFF. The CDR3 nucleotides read TGCGCCAGCAGCCAAGTACTCGCCGCAGACGAAAAACTGTTTTTT.

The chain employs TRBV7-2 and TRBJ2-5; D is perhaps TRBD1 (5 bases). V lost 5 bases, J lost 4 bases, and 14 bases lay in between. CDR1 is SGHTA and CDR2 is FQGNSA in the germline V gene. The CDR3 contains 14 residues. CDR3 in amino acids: CASSQKQGGETQYF. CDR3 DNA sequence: TGTGCCAGCAGCCAAAAGCAGGGCGGAGAGACCCAGTACTTC. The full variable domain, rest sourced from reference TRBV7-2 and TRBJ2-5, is GAGVSQSPSNKVTEKGKDVELRCDPISGHTALYWYRQSLGQGLEFLIYFQGNSAPDKSGLPSDRFSAERTGGSVSTLTIQRTQQEDSAVYLCASSQKQGGETQYFGPGTRLLVL.

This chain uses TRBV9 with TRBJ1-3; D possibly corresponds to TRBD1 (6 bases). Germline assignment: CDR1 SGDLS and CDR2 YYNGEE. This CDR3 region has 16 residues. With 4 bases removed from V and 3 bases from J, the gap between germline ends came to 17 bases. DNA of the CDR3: TGTGCCAGCAGCACCCTCCAGGGGAATAGTGGAAACACCATATATTTT. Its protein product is CASSTLQGNSGNTIYF.

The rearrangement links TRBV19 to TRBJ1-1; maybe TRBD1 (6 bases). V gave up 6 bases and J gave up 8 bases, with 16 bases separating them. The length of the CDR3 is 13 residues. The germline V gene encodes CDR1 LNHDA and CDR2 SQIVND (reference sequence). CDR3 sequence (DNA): TGTGCCAGTAGGGACAGCGCAAGGTTGGAAGCTTTCTTT. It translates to CASRDSARLEAFF.

The CDR3 is CASSPRLGPRGSGNTIYF. The CDR3 nucleotides are TGTGCCAGCTCACCCAGGTTGGGCCCACGCGGAAGTGGAAACACCATATATTTT. The V call is TRBV18, the J call TRBJ1-3; no clear D gene. The V gene lost 3 bases and the J gene lost 3 bases, with 21 bases spanning the gap. Germline-derived CDR1 and CDR2 are KGHSH and LQKENI. The CDR3 totals 18 residues.

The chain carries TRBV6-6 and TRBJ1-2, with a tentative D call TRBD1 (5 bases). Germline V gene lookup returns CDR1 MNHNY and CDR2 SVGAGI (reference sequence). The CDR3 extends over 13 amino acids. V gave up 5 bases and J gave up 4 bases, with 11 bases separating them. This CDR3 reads CASSVQERYGYTF. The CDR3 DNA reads TGTGCCAGCAGTGTACAGGAACGCTATGGCTACACCTTC.

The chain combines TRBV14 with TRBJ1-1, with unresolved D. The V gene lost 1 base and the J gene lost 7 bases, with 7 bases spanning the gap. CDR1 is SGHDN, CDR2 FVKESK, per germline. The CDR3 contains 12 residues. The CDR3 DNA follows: TGTGCCAGCAGCCAAGTGGCCGGTGAAGCTTTCTTT. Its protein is CASSQVAGEAFF.

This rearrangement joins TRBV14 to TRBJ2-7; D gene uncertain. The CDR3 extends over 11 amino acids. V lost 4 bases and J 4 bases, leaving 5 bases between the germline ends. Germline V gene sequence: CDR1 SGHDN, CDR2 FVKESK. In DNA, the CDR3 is TGTGCCAGCAGCCCAGGTTACGAGCAGTACTTC. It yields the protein CASSPGYEQYF.

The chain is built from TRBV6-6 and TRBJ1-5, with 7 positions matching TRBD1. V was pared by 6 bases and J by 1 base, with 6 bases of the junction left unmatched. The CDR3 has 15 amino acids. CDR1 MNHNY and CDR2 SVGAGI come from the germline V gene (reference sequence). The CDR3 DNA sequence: TGTGCCAGCAGCCTCCGGGACAGAAGCAATCAGCCCCAGCATTTT. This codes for CASSLRDRSNQPQHF.

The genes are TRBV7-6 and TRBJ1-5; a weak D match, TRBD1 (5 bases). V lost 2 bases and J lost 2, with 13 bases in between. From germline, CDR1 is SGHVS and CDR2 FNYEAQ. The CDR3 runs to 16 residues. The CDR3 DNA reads TGTGCCAGCAGCTTACGAGAGGGGTGGCGCAATCAGCCCCAGCATTTT. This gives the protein CASSLREGWRNQPQHF. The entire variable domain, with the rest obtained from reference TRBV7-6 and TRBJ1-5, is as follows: GAGVSQSPRYKVTKRGQDVALRCDPISGHVSLYWYRQALGQGPEFLTYFNYEAQQDKSGLPNDRFSAERPEGSISTLTIQRTEQRDSAMYRCASSLREGWRNQPQHFGDGTRLSIL.

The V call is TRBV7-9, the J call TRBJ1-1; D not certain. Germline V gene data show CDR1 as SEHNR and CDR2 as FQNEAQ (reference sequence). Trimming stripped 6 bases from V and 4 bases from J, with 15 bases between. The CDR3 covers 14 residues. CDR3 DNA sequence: TGTGCCAGCAGAAAAACTGGGGTTGCCACTGAAGCTTTCTTT. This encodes CASRKTGVATEAFF.

CDR3 bases: TGCAGCGTTGAAGACCAGGGACTGGGCGGCGAGACCCAGTACTTC. This codes for CSVEDQGLGGETQYF. The rearrangement joins TRBV29-1 to TRBJ2-5; TRBD2 is a possible D gene (6 bases). V was trimmed by 0 bases and J by 5 bases, leaving 16 bases between them. Germline CDR1 and CDR2: SQVTM and ANQGSEA. The CDR3 runs to 15 residues.

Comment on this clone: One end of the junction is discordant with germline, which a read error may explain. This chain's CDR3 is CASSFRLAGAGELFF. CDR3 bases: TGTGCCAGCAGCTTCCGGCTAGCGGGAGCCGGAGAGCTGTTTTTT. V and J are TRBV7-7 and TRBJ2-2; TRBD2 matches 10 bases. CDR3 length: 15 amino acids. Germline V gives CDR1 SSHAT, CDR2 FNYEAQ (reference sequence).

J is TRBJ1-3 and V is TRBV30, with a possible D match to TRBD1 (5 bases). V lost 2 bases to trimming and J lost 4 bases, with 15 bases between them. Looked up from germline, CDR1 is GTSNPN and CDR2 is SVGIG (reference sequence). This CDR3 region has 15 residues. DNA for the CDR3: TGTGCCTGGAGTAAGAAGGGGCCGGAGGGAAACACCATATATTTT. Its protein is CAWSKKGPEGNTIYF.

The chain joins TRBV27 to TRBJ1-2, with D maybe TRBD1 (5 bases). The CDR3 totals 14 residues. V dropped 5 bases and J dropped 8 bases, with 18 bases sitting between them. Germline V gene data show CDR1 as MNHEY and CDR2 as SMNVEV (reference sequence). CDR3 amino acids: CASSRGRAERGYTF. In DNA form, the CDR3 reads TGTGCCAGCAGTCGGGGCAGGGCGGAACGCGGCTACACCTTC.

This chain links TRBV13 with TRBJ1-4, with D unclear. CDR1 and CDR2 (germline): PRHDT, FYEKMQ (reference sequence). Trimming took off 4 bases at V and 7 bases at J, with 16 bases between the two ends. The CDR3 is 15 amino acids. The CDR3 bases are TGTGCCAGCAGCTCCTGGACTCTCGGTACTGAAAAACTGTTTTTT. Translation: CASSSWTLGTEKLFF.

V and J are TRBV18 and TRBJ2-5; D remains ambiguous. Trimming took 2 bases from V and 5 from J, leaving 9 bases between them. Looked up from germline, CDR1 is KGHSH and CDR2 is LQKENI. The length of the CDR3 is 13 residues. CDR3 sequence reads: CASSPGQSETQYF. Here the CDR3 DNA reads TGTGCCAGCTCACCAGGGCAGAGCGAGACCCAGTACTTC.

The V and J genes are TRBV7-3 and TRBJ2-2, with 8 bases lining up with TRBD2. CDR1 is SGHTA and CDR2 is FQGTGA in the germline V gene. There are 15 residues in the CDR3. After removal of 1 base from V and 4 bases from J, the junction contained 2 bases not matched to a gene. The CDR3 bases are TGTGCCAGCAGCTTAAGCGGGAGGACCACCGGGGAGCTGTTTTTT. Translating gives CASSLSGRTTGELFF.